This entry lists 12 T cell receptor beta chains sequenced from one sample in a study of T cell responses to AZD1222 COVID-19 vaccine. The method was immunoSEQ multiplex PCR; TCRdb's version includes in-frame clones alone and lacks a portion of them. The repertoire holds roughly 130,000 clones, with roughly 87% as singletons. The material was peripheral blood, obtained on day 0 of AZD1222 vaccination. These receptors all stem from an adult in good health.

V and J are TRBV28 and TRBJ1-3; weak D call: TRBD1 (6 bases). CDR3 size: 15 residues. The germline V gene encodes CDR1 MDHEN and CDR2 SYDVKM. Trimming removed 6 bases at V and 0 bases at J, with 12 bases between. The CDR3 region has the DNA TGTGCCAGCAGGTTCAGGGGCTACTCTGGAAACACCATATATTTT. Translating it yields CASRFRGYSGNTIYF.

The J gene is TRBJ1-5, the V gene TRBV18; D uncertain. This CDR3 is built from 14 residues. The germline CDR1 and CDR2 sequences are KGHSH and LQKENI. The V gene lost 6 bases and the J gene lost 0 bases, with 9 bases spanning the gap. The CDR3 is CASSIVPSNQPQHF. The CDR3 region has the DNA TGTGCCAGCTCTATTGTCCCTAGCAATCAGCCCCAGCATTTT.

The chain couples TRBV7-3 to TRBJ1-6; tentative D call: TRBD1 (5 bases). The germline V and J ends were trimmed by 5 bases and 8 bases, with 13 bases remaining between them. The CDR3 is 14 residues long. Germline CDR1 and CDR2: SGHTA and FQGTGA. The CDR3 is CASSLRQRDSPLHF. The CDR3 coding sequence is TGTGCCAGCAGCCTGCGACAGCGGGATTCACCCCTCCACTTT.

The gene calls are TRBV5-1 and TRBJ1-1; 8 bases match TRBD1. CDR3 length equals 15 residues. Germline CDR1 SGHRS, CDR2 YFSETQ. Trimming at V came to 5 bases and at J to 1 base, leaving 7 bases not matched to a gene. This CDR3 reads CASRATGTGNTEAFF. Written as DNA, the CDR3 is TGCGCCAGCAGGGCCACCGGGACAGGGAACACTGAAGCTTTCTTT.

V usage is TRBV15 and J usage is TRBJ2-4; D gene unclear. V lost 3 bases and J lost 2, with 14 bases in between. Germline CDR1 is LNHNV and CDR2 is YYDKDF (reference sequence). This CDR3 region has 16 residues. The CDR3 reads CATSSATPRPKNIQYF. CDR3 bases: TGTGCCACCAGCAGTGCTACCCCCCGTCCCAAAAACATTCAGTACTTC.

The gene calls are TRBV4-1 and TRBJ1-2; TRBD1 matches at 7 bases. CDR1 is MGHRA and CDR2 is YSYEKL in the germline V gene. This CDR3 is 14 amino acids long. The J segment lost 5 bases and the V segment lost 1 base, leaving 4 bases of the junction unmatched. The CDR3 region is CASSQARGIYGYTF. CDR3 in DNA: TGCGCCAGCAGCCAAGCCAGGGGGATATATGGCTACACCTTC.

The rearrangement joins TRBV24-1 to TRBJ2-7, with TRBD1 identical over 8 bases. V lost 7 bases, J lost 5 bases, and 3 bases stayed unmatched. The germline CDR1 and CDR2 sequences are KGHDR and SFDVKD. The CDR3 is 12 amino acids. DNA for the CDR3: TGTGCCACCAGGGGACAGGACGACGAGCAGTACTTC. Translating it yields CATRGQDDEQYF.

The chain recombines TRBV5-1 with TRBJ2-1; 8 bases are shared with TRBD2. Unmatched junction bases numbered 11, after V lost 4 bases and J lost 8 bases. The CDR3 has 15 residues. The germline CDR1 and CDR2 sequences are SGHRS and YFSETQ. CDR3 sequence (DNA): TGCGCCAGCAGCCCCAGCGGGGGTACCCAATATGAGCAGTTCTTC. Protein sequence: CASSPSGGTQYEQFF.

The rearrangement links TRBV10-3 to TRBJ1-3; a weak D match, TRBD1 (5 bases). Germline V gives CDR1 ENHRY, CDR2 SYGVKD. The CDR3 loop spans 13 amino acids. The V and J ends lost 6 bases and 0 bases respectively, with 6 bases between them. CDR3: CAIRGDSGNTIYF. Here the CDR3 DNA reads TGTGCCATCAGGGGGGACTCTGGAAACACCATATATTTT.

V and J are TRBV27 and TRBJ2-7, with TRBD1 matching 9 bases. The trim removed 6 bases at V and 0 bases at J, leaving 6 bases unmatched. The CDR3 consists of 15 residues. Germline V gene lookup returns CDR1 MNHEY and CDR2 SMNVEV (reference sequence). The CDR3 protein is CASRGGQGSSYEQYF. The CDR3, as DNA: TGTGCCAGCAGGGGTGGACAGGGGAGCTCCTACGAGCAGTACTTC.

The chain has TRBV29-1 and TRBJ1-4; 7 bases fit TRBD1. The CDR3 contains 14 residues. Per germline, CDR1 SQVTM and CDR2 ANQGSEA. Losses at the gene ends were 6 bases for V and 4 bases for J; bases not matched to a gene: 8. The CDR3 DNA reads as TGCAGCGTACAGGGGCGCGGCGGTAATGAAAAACTGTTTTTT. This sequence encodes CSVQGRGGNEKLFF.

The rearrangement uses TRBV2 and TRBJ2-2; 7 bases are a match to TRBD1. CDR3 length: 15 amino acids. Germline CDR1 SNHLY, CDR2 FYNNEI. Trimming at V came to 5 bases and at J to 2 bases, leaving 5 bases not matched to a gene. CDR3 DNA: TGTGCCAGCAGTCCCCGGGACAGCAACACCGGGGAGCTGTTTTTT. Translating it yields CASSPRDSNTGELFF.